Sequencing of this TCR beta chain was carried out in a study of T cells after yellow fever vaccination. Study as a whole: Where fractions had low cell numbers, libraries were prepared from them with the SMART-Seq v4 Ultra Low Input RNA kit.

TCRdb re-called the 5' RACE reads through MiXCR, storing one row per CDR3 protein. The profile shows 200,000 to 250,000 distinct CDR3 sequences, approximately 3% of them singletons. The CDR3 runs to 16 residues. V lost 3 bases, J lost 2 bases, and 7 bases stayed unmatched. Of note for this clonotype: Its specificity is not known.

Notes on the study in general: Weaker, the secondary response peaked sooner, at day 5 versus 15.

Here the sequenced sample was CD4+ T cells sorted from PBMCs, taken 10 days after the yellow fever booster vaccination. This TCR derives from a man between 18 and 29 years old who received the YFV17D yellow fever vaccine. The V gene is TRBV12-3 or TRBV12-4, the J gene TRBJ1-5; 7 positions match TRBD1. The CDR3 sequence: CASSFGDSRRNQPQHF. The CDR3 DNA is TGTGCCAGCAGTTTTGGGGACAGCCGCCGCAATCAGCCCCAGCATTTT.